A single sample is the source of the 11 T cell receptor beta chains below, sequenced in a study of regulatory T cells in long-lasting Graves disease (dated by TCRdb to the early 2020s). The time point label on this specimen signifies: newly diagnosed GD, antithyroid drugs for less than 3 months. RNA was extracted from PBMCs in TRIzol for both TCR sequencing and RNA sequencing. Library construction relied on multiplex PCR. The data were produced on an Illumina HiSeq 4000. TCR beta libraries were built with iRepertoire HTBI primers and Arm-PCR amplification of CDR3 regions. The public reads were run again by TCRdb, first through fastp at Q25 and then through MiXCR, and only productive beta chains were kept. Every entry covers one CDR3 protein and lists the most common genes and DNA from its rows. The table for this sample lists fewer than 550,000 distinct CDR3 sequences; roughly 16% of them were counted only once. The top ten constitute more than 20% of the sample.

The same specimen was also included in a second study, on T cells in Graves' hyperthyroidism and ophthalmopathy.

The source was peripheral blood mononuclear cells (PBMCs), collected at new diagnosis, from a patient treated with antithyroid drugs. These receptors were obtained from a woman aged 35-65 years with Graves disease. Donor details come from another sample of the same person, matched by shared clones.

The rearrangement uses TRBV6-1 and TRBJ1-5; no firm D call. CDR3 length: 12 residues. Between the trimmed V and J ends, which lost 6 bases and 4 bases, there was a span of 7 bases. Germline CDR1 reads MNHNS; CDR2 reads SASEGT. The CDR3 region has the DNA TGTGCCAGCAGATCACCGAATCAGCCCCAGCATTTT. It encodes CASRSPNQPQHF.

This chain connects TRBV27 to TRBJ1-1, with D perhaps matching TRBD1 (6 bases). The length of the CDR3 is 15 residues. Trimming took off 3 bases at V and 6 bases at J, with 17 bases between the two ends. In germline, CDR1 is MNHEY, CDR2 SMNVEV (reference sequence). In DNA, the CDR3 is TGTGCCAGCAGTTTTGGGGGGCCCGGGGTGGCTGAAGCTTTCTTT. Protein product: CASSFGGPGVAEAFF.

This clonotype showed up many times. The gene calls are TRBV20-1 and TRBJ2-7; the D gene is possibly TRBD1 (5 bases). From germline, CDR1 is DFQATT and CDR2 SNEGSKA (reference sequence). This CDR3 is 13 amino acids long. Trimming shortened V by 1 base and J by 6 bases, and 13 bases separated the two germline ends. This CDR3 reads CSARGSSQGEQYF. DNA of the CDR3: TGCAGTGCTAGAGGGTCCTCCCAGGGCGAGCAGTACTTC.

This clonotype was seen a few times. The chain combines TRBV30 with TRBJ1-5; 7 positions agree with TRBD1. The junction had 5 bases not matched to a gene; V was cut back by 2 bases and J by 7 bases. CDR1 GTSNPN and CDR2 SVGIG come from the germline V gene (reference sequence). The CDR3 covers 13 residues. The chain's CDR3 is CAWSSTGAQPQHF. The CDR3 DNA reads as TGTGCCTGGAGTTCCACAGGGGCACAGCCCCAGCATTTT.

This clonotype was recorded a few times. V usage is TRBV7-9 and J usage is TRBJ2-6; either TRBD1 or TRBD2 may fit D (6 bases each). Trimming cost V 1 base and J 0 bases, with 10 bases left between them. Germline assignment: CDR1 SEHNR and CDR2 FQNEAQ (reference sequence). The CDR3 length is 17 residues. In nucleotides, the CDR3 is TGTGCCAGCAGCTTAGTGGGGGGCCACTCTGGGGCCAACGTCCTGACTTTC. Its translation: CASSLVGGHSGANVLTF.

This clonotype has ten or more counts. The V gene is TRBV6-5, the J gene TRBJ1-5; D gene unclear. V was shortened by 0 bases and J by 3 bases, with 9 bases between the two germline ends. The CDR3 extends over 15 amino acids. Germline loops: CDR1 MNHEY, CDR2 SVGAGI. The CDR3 sequence: CASSYSGIPNQPQHF. The CDR3 nucleotides are TGTGCCAGCAGTTACTCGGGCATCCCCAATCAGCCCCAGCATTTT.

In its sample, this clonotype was seen many times. This rearrangement joins TRBV6-1 to TRBJ1-2; D might be TRBD1 (6 bases). The CDR3 is made up of 13 amino acids. Germline V gives CDR1 MNHNS, CDR2 SASEGT. Trimming left V 5 bases short and J 8 bases short, with 15 bases between. The CDR3 protein is CASSPGAEVGYTF. CDR3 sequence (DNA): TGTGCCAGCAGTCCGGGGGCCGAGGTCGGCTACACCTTC.

The J gene is TRBJ2-7, the V gene TRBV10-3; D gene unclear. Germline assignment: CDR1 ENHRY and CDR2 SYGVKD. This CDR3 region has 18 residues. Trimming took off 2 bases at V and 7 bases at J, with 27 bases between the two ends. The CDR3 here is CAISERQPPALGLSEQYF. CDR3 DNA: TGTGCCATCAGTGAGAGGCAGCCGCCGGCTCTGGGTCTTTCGGAGCAGTACTTC.

This clonotype has at least ten counts. The rearrangement joins TRBV30 to TRBJ1-1, with D hard to call. Germline assignment: CDR1 GTSNPN and CDR2 SVGIG (reference sequence). The V gene lost 0 bases and the J gene lost 2 bases, with 7 bases spanning the gap. This CDR3 is built from 13 residues. As DNA, the CDR3 is TGTGCCTGGAGTGTAACAGCTAACACTGAAGCTTTCTTT. It encodes CAWSVTANTEAFF.

Remarks on this clonotype: Since the CDR3 does not end with the conserved phenylalanine or tryptophan, this likely comes from a read error. The chain combines TRBV29-1 with TRBJ2-1; either TRBD1 or TRBD2 may fit D (5 bases each). Judging by the DNA end, TRBJ2-5 fits better; the J call may be wrong. Germline lookup yields CDR1 SQVTM and CDR2 ANQGSEA. CDR3 length equals 13 residues. CDR3 sequence reads: CSVVREGRETQYS. For the CDR3, the DNA is TGCAGCGTTGTCAGGGAAGGGAGAGAGACCCAGTACTCC.

This clonotype was seen repeatedly, ten times or more. The genes are TRBV12-3 or TRBV12-4 and TRBJ2-3; D is ambiguous. V lost 6 bases, J lost 4 bases, and 14 bases lay in between. The CDR3 loop spans 14 amino acids. CDR3 sequence reads: CASRGWGDADTQYF. CDR3 DNA sequence: TGTGCCAGCAGGGGATGGGGTGACGCAGATACGCAGTATTTT.